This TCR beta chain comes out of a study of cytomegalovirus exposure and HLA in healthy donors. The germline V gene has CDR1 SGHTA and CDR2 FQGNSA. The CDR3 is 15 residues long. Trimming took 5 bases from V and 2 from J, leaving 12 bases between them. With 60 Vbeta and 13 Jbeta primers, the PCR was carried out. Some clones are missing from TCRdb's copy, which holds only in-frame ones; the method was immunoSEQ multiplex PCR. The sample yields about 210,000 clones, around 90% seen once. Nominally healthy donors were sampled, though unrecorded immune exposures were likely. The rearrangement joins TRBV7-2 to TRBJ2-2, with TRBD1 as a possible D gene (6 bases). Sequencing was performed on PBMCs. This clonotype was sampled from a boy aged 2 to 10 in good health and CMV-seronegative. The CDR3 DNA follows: TGTGCCAGCAGCCAGCCCGGGACAAACACCGGGGAGCTGTTTTTT. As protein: CASSQPGTNTGELFF.